This T cell receptor (beta chain) was sequenced during a study of post-analysis software for immune sequencing data. Study at large: Relapsing-remitting, secondary progressive and progressive-relapsing forms of multiple sclerosis all featured among disease courses.

This CDR3 region has 16 residues. Germline V CDR1 and CDR2: SNHLY, FYNNEI. Trimming stripped 7 bases from V and 7 bases from J, with 22 bases between. Of note for this clonotype: Its antigen is not known.

Unique molecular identifiers featured in each of the TCR beta cDNA libraries. TCRdb reprocessed the PCR reads with MiXCR, giving one entry per CDR3 protein. Here the sample spans hundreds of thousands of distinct CDR3 sequences, 25% to 30% being singletons. Study findings and constraints: When patients were compared with controls, a handful of TRBV segments were more frequent, TRBV5-6, TRBV5-1 and TRBV20-1 among them. Strong co-clustering by F measure linked samples that shared a preparation batch. People with multiple sclerosis had a significantly lower normalized Chao1 diversity than controls did.

This clonotype originated in a girl aged 5-17 years with multiple sclerosis. The source material was blood. This chain connects TRBV2 to TRBJ1-4; weak D call: TRBD1 (5 bases). CDR3 amino acids: CASTRANGGIGEKLFF. DNA of the CDR3: TGTGCCAGCACCAGGGCCAACGGGGGGATTGGTGAAAAACTGTTTTTT.